Shown below are 13 T cell receptor beta chains from a single sample sequenced in a study of blood T cell repertoires in COVID-19. The protocol was immunoSEQ multiplex PCR, while the TCRdb copy is restricted to in-frame clones and leaves out a portion. Of about 60,000 clones listed, roughly 88% are singletons. Sequenced sample: peripheral blood. The receptor source for this set is a woman older than 75 with active COVID-19.

This clone was observed a single time. The chain combines TRBV4-2 with TRBJ2-3, with D tentatively TRBD2 (5 bases). Germline CDR1 reads LGHNA; CDR2 reads YNFKEQ. CDR3 length: 16 amino acids. V lost 0 bases, J lost 2 bases, and 12 bases lay in between. Here the CDR3 reads CASSQDWERPTDTQYF. The CDR3 DNA sequence: TGTGCCAGCAGCCAAGATTGGGAGCGGCCCACAGATACGCAGTATTTT.

The chain joins TRBV7-2 to TRBJ2-3, with D tentatively TRBD2 (5 bases). The CDR3 length is 13 residues. V dropped 5 bases and J dropped 6 bases, with 12 bases sitting between them. The germline V gene has CDR1 SGHTA and CDR2 FQGNSA. The CDR3 region has the DNA TGTGCCAGCAGCACGAGGACGGGGGATACGCAGTATTTT. As protein: CASSTRTGDTQYF.

V is TRBV28 and J is TRBJ2-7; perhaps TRBD2 as D (5 bases). Germline CDR1 reads MDHEN; CDR2 reads SYDVKM. V was cut by 6 bases and J by 0 bases, with 15 bases left in between. This CDR3 region has 15 residues. CDR3 loop: CASRHSGILSYEQYF. CDR3 DNA sequence: TGTGCCAGCAGACACTCCGGGATCCTCTCCTACGAGCAGTACTTC. Full variable domain (outside the CDR3, taken from reference TRBV28 and TRBJ2-7): DVKVTQSSRYLVKRTGEKVFLECVQDMDHENMFWYRQDPGLGLRLIYFSYDVKMKEKGDIPEGYSVSREKKERFSLILESASTNQTSMYLCASRHSGILSYEQYFGPGTRLTVT.

V and J are TRBV24-1 and TRBJ2-1, with 13 bases lining up with TRBD2. The CDR3 extends over 22 amino acids. Germline-derived CDR1 and CDR2 are KGHDR and SFDVKD. V lost 5 bases, J lost 6 bases, and 24 bases stayed unmatched. The CDR3 loop is CATSVHFAPRTSGGPVCNEQFF. The CDR3 nucleotides are TGTGCCACCAGTGTCCATTTTGCCCCTCGGACTAGCGGGGGCCCGGTATGCAATGAGCAGTTCTTC.

The chain is built from TRBV5-1 and TRBJ1-4; D is unresolved. Germline V CDR1 and CDR2: SGHRS, YFSETQ. Deletions cut 0 bases from V and 5 bases from J, with 8 bases between. The CDR3 length is 14 residues. The CDR3 sequence is CASSLDSKNEKLFF. CDR3 bases: TGCGCCAGCAGCTTGGACTCAAAAAATGAAAAACTGTTTTTT.

CDR3 nucleotides: TGTGCCAGCAGCTCCTGGGACAGGGCTAATTCACCCCTCCACTTT. It specifies CASSSWDRANSPLHF. V usage is TRBV7-9 and J usage is TRBJ1-6; TRBD1 agrees at 9 bases. This CDR3 has 15 residues. The V and J ends lost 4 bases and 6 bases, in that order; junction bases with no gene match: 4. Germline loops: CDR1 SEHNR, CDR2 FQNEAQ (reference sequence).

The chain carries TRBV2 and TRBJ2-3; 9 positions agree with TRBD1. In germline, CDR1 is SNHLY, CDR2 FYNNEI. The CDR3 covers 13 residues. J was trimmed by 14 bases and V by 6 bases; bases with no gene match: 12. The CDR3 region has the DNA TGTGCCAGCAGAGGGACAGGGAGGGGGCAGTGGTATTTT. It encodes CASRGTGRGQWYF.

Written as DNA, the CDR3 is TGTGCCAGCAGTTTCCGAGGACAGGGTGGGCTTAACTATGGCTACACCTTC. Translated: CASSFRGQGGLNYGYTF. The genes are TRBV27 and TRBJ1-2; 8 bases fit TRBD1. The CDR3 contains 17 residues. Per germline, CDR1 MNHEY and CDR2 SMNVEV (reference sequence). Unmatched junction bases numbered 10, after V lost 3 bases and J lost 1 base.

The chain has TRBV4-2 and TRBJ1-5; D gene ambiguous. CDR3 length: 15 residues. With 0 bases removed from V and 0 bases from J, the gap between germline ends came to 6 bases. Germline loops: CDR1 LGHNA, CDR2 YNFKEQ. The CDR3 loop is CASSQDHTSNQPQHF. CDR3 DNA sequence: TGTGCCAGCAGCCAAGATCACACTAGCAATCAGCCCCAGCATTTT.

The chain joins TRBV30 to TRBJ2-3; TRBD2 matches at 7 bases. Per germline, CDR1 GTSNPN and CDR2 SVGIG (reference sequence). The CDR3 is made up of 13 amino acids. V dropped 5 bases and J dropped 2; count of bases not matched to a gene: 4. The CDR3 coding sequence is TGTGCCTGGTCTAGCGGTTTCACAGATACGCAGTATTTT. Its translation: CAWSSGFTDTQYF.

The chain joins TRBV6-5 to TRBJ1-1; TRBD1 agrees at 8 bases. Per germline, CDR1 MNHEY and CDR2 SVGAGI. J was trimmed by 3 bases and V by 6 bases; bases with no gene match: 6. The CDR3 runs 14 residues. The CDR3 region is CASSPGQGYTEAFF. The CDR3 nucleotides read TGTGCCAGCAGCCCAGGACAGGGATACACTGAAGCTTTCTTT.

The chain is built from TRBV30 and TRBJ1-6; TRBD1 matches 9 bases. Unmatched junction bases numbered 5, after V lost 0 bases and J lost 8 bases. The CDR3 is made up of 15 amino acids. Germline-derived CDR1 and CDR2 are GTSNPN and SVGIG (reference sequence). The CDR3 is CAWSVMRQGDSPLHF. In nucleotides, the CDR3 is TGTGCCTGGAGTGTTATGAGACAGGGGGATTCACCCCTCCACTTT.

V gene TRBV3-1 (or the pseudogene TRBV3-2) combines with J gene TRBJ2-1, with TRBD2 matching over 10 bases. The CDR3 runs to 17 residues. Germline V gives CDR1 LGHDT, CDR2 YNNKEL (reference sequence). V shed 0 bases, J shed 12 bases, and the junction held 14 bases outside the gene matches. For the CDR3, the DNA is TGTGCCAGCAGCCAAGATCTCACTAGCGGGGACCAAAGGGGGCAGTTCTTC. Translation gives CASSQDLTSGDQRGQFF.